One T cell receptor beta chain is described in this entry. Its specific antigen is unknown. Base-call qualities are not available, and no considerably larger clone is one nucleotide away. At diagnosis, tumor, uninvolved tumor-adjacent lung and peripheral blood were collected and then preserved as a mix of FFPE and fresh-frozen material. For TCR repertoire profiling, blood samples were analyzed in the form of peripheral blood mononuclear cells. This record belongs to a study of T cells in localized non-small cell lung cancer (dated by TCRdb to the early 2020s). Broadly, across the study: Comparing tumors with uninvolved tumor-adjacent lungs, the study looked at the T cell repertoires of fewer than 250 patients with early-stage NSCLC. The cohort comprised 236 treatment-naïve NSCLC patients with resected, localized lung tumors. A mean age of approximately 70 years was recorded for the NSCLC patients, of whom 129 were male and more than 85 were female. Overall study outcomes, separate from this receptor: Longer overall survival was associated with higher T cell density in blood, whereas shorter survival was associated with higher clonality in adjacent lung. Because of the exploratory design, TCR variables were selected using unadjusted p-values without false-discovery rate correction. The highest T cell clonality was observed in uninvolved tumor-adjacent lung, where clonality exceeded that of tumor, suggesting that antigenic responses were more focused in uninvolved tumor-adjacent lung. A median of around 60 of the top 100 tumor clones turned up in the paired uninvolved adjacent lung, and 25 to 30 of those clones also ranked among the top 100 of that same adjacent lung. Because multi-region tumor sequencing was not performed, intratumor heterogeneity could not be ruled out.

V trim: 4 bases; J trim: 2 bases; unmatched bases: 11. The CDR3 starts with the cysteine, ends with the phenylalanine, and has 17 residues. Only the CDR3 DNA is retained, 51 bases long and in frame from the first base. From a lookup of the germline V gene, CDR1 and CDR2 are SGHDN and FVKESK. TCR beta CDR3 regions were sequenced from DNA using the immunoSEQ Assay. Under the source paper's analysis protocol: T cell density was computed as TCR beta template counts normalized to usable DNA estimated by amplifying housekeeping genes. Using the preseqR package, richness was estimated by extrapolating to 120,000 templates for tissue samples and 400,000 templates for PBMC samples. Clonality was defined by subtracting Pielou's evenness from one. Tissue-enriched TCRs were identified through differential abundance testing performed on productive amino-acid clonotypes, with a minimum total count of 5 and an alpha of 0.1. The Jaccard Index and the Morisita Overlap Index were used to measure how much the repertoires overlapped between compartments. GLIPH grouped TCR beta CDR3s together with public tetramer-defined viral CDR3s, and a viral motif had to include at least three viral sequences and show V-gene enrichment. In TCRdb, the immuneACCESS table is reduced to in-frame sequences with V and J assigned. These tables do not hold every clone; where another copy was compared, an unresolved V gene accounts for under half, and the others remain unexplained. V and J calls and clone size come straight from that table; D and trimming were deduced from the DNA. The sample includes tens of thousands of clones, with about nine tenths observed a single time. Jointly, the top ten make up over 15% of the sample.

The sequence links TRBV14 to TRBJ2-3; TRBD2 fits 8 bases in the junction. The sample was peripheral blood mononuclear cells, taken before any cancer treatment. This clonotype originated in a man aged 40 to 75 with stage III lung adenocarcinoma. The DNA reads TGTGCCAGCAGCCTAGACCAGCGGGGGTTTCTCACAGATACGCAGTATTTT. Its translation reads: CASSLDQRGFLTDTQYF.